This T cell receptor (beta chain) originates from a study of cytomegalovirus exposure and HLA in healthy donors. CDR3 length equals 12 residues. From germline, CDR1 is PRHDT and CDR2 FYEKMQ (reference sequence). Study observations and caveats: Earlier findings revealed that most TCR beta V segments proved productive either about 90% or about 30% of the time. For presence/absence analyses, sequencing depth was assumed to be roughly uniform across donors.

Amplification used 60 Vbeta primers and 13 Jbeta primers. TCRdb's copy holds only in-frame clones and misses some; the assay was immunoSEQ multiplex PCR. The table records over 150,000 clones, 77% of them present only once. Donors were ostensibly healthy at sampling, although undocumented immune exposures were probable. This clone showed up just a few times. What it binds is not known. An end of the junction does not agree with germline; a read error may underlie this. Material: PBMCs. This TCR was sampled from a male donor in good health and CMV-seropositive. V usage is TRBV13 and J usage is TRBJ1-1; 8 bases fit TRBD1. CDR3 bases: TGTGCCAGCAGCTTGACCCGGGACAGGCCTCATTTT. Encoded protein: CASSLTRDRPHF.